This T cell receptor beta chain appears in the sequencing data of a study of T cells in Graves' hyperthyroidism and ophthalmopathy. Background on the study: Specimen type is peripheral blood, collected at initial diagnosis prior to any treatment. The study, taken as a whole, reports: Blood samples included most of the expanded thyroid clonotypes exceeding 0.001. In validation, the model predicted ophthalmopathy. These predictions came a median about 6.5 months before onset.

As concerns this clonotype: Its target is not known.

Amplification of TCR beta CDR3 regions was performed using RNA transcripts as template. The HTBI primer set was used in a first-round RT-PCR of the TCR CDR3. TCRdb reanalysed the multiplex PCR reads using MiXCR and keeps one entry per CDR3 protein. Among approximately 690,000 distinct CDR3 sequences, less than 25% were seen once, and the ten largest hold roughly a third. Germline CDR1 reads MNHNS; CDR2 reads SASEGT. The CDR3 covers 13 residues. V was clipped by 9 bases and J by 2 bases, with 14 bases between them. PBMCs were derived from around 10 ml fresh peripheral blood. The receptor comes from a man younger than 40 with Graves' ophthalmopathy. Sequencing input: blood. The chain employs TRBV6-1 and TRBJ2-7; a possible D gene is TRBD2 (6 bases). CDR3 sequence reads: CASRAGLTYEQYF. Written as DNA, the CDR3 is TGTGCCAGTCGAGCGGGTTTAACCTACGAGCAGTACTTC.